The present entry profiles one T cell receptor beta chain with its context. CDR3 size: 15 residues. V gave up 0 bases and J gave up 5 bases; unmatched junction bases: 4. Germline assignment: CDR1 DFQATT and CDR2 SNEGSKA (reference sequence). The data derive from a study of identical twins. All donors were healthy Caucasians. The cDNA had a unique molecular identifier and a template-switch universal primer site. TCRdb passed the 5' RACE reads through MiXCR, listing each CDR3 protein once. This sample has 1.5 million or so distinct CDR3 sequences, with under 35% found just once. Sequencing input: cord blood. The TCR originated in a newborn girl in good health. The chain couples TRBV20-1 to TRBJ2-1, with 10 bases that match TRBD2. The CDR3 region is CSAREGLAPHNEQFF. In DNA form, the CDR3 reads TGCAGTGCTAGAGAGGGACTAGCGCCCCACAATGAGCAGTTCTTC.